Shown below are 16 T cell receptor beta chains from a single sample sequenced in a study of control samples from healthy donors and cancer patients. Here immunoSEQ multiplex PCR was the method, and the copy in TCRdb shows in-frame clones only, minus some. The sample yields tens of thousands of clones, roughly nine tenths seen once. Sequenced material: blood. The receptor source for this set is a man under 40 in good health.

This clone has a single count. The CDR3 bases are TGTGCCAGCAGCGTAGAAGGAGGGGGAACTGAAGCTTTCTTT. This encodes CASSVEGGGTEAFF. The chain carries TRBV5-4 and TRBJ1-1; a possible D gene is TRBD1 (6 bases). The CDR3 is made up of 14 amino acids. Trimming pared 4 bases from V and 5 bases from J, leaving 15 bases between. Germline V lookup: CDR1 SGHNT, CDR2 YYREEE (reference sequence).

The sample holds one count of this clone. CDR3 amino acids: CASSLDRVGTEAFF. CDR3 nucleotides: TGCGCCAGCAGCTTGGATCGGGTGGGGACTGAAGCTTTCTTT. This chain links TRBV5-1 with TRBJ1-1; D not certain. Per germline, CDR1 SGHRS and CDR2 YFSETQ. The CDR3 sequence is 14 residues long. The V end lost 0 bases, the J end lost 5 bases, and 11 bases lay between the germline ends.

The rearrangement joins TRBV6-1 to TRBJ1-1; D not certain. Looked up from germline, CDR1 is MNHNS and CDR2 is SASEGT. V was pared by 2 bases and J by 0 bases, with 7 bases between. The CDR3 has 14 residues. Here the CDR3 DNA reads TGTGCCAGCAGTGAACATGCAATGAACACTGAAGCTTTCTTT. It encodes CASSEHAMNTEAFF.

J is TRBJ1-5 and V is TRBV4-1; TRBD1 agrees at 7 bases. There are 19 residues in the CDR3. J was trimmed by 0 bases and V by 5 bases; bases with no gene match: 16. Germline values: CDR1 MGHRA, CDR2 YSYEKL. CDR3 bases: TGCGCCAGCAGCTTACGTTCCCTTGGGGACAGATATAGCAATCAGCCCCAGCATTTT. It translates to CASSLRSLGDRYSNQPQHF.

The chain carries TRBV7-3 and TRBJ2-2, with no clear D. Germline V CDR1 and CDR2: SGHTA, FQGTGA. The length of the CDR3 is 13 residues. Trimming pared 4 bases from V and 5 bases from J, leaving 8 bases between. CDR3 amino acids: CASSSLVTGELFF. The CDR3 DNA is TGTGCCAGCAGCTCCCTGGTAACCGGGGAGCTGTTTTTT.

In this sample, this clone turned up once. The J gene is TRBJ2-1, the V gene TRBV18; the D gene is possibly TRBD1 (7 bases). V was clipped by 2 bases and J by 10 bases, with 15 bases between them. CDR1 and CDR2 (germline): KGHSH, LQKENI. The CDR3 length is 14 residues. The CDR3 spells CASSPDVQGREQFF. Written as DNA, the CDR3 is TGTGCCAGCTCACCAGACGTACAGGGGAGGGAGCAGTTCTTC.

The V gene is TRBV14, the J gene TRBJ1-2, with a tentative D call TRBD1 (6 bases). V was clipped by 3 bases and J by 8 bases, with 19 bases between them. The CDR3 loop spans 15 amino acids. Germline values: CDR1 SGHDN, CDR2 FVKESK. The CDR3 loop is CASSQGDRGQEGYTF. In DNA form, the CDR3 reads TGTGCCAGCAGCCAGGGGGACCGGGGGCAGGAAGGCTACACCTTC.

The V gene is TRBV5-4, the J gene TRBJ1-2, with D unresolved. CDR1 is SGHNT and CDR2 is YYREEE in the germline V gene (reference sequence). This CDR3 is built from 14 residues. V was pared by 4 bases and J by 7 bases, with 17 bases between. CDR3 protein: CASSRTQDLGGYTF. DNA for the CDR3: TGTGCCAGCAGCAGGACGCAGGACCTGGGTGGCTACACCTTC.

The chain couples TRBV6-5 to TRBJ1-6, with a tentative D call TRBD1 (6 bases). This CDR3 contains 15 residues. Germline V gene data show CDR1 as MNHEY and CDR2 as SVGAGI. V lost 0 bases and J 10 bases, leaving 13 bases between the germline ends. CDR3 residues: CASSYSGDTSSPLHF. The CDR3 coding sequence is TGTGCCAGCAGTTACTCAGGGGACACCTCCTCACCCCTCCACTTT.

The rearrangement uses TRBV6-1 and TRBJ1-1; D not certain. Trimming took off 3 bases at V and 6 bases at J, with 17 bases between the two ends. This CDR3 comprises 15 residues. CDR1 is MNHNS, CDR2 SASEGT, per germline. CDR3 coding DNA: TGTGCCAGCAGTGATCGTGGAACGGGAGGCGCTGAAGCTTTCTTT. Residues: CASSDRGTGGAEAFF.

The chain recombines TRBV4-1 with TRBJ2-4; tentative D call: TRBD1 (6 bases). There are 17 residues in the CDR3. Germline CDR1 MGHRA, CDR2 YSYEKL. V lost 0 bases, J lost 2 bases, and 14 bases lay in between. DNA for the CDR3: TGCGCCAGCAGCCAAGATTCCACAGGGATCTCCAAAAACATTCAGTACTTC. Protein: CASSQDSTGISKNIQYF.

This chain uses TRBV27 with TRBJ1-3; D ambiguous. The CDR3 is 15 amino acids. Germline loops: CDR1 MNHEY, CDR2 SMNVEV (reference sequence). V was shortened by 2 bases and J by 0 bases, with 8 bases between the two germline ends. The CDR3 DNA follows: TGTGCCAGCAGTTTAAGAGGAGTCTCTGGAAACACCATATATTTT. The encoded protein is CASSLRGVSGNTIYF.

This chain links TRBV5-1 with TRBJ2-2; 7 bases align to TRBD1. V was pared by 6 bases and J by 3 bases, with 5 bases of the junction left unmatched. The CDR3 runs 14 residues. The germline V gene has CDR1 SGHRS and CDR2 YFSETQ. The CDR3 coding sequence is TGCGCCAGCACCGGGACAGTCTACACCGGGGAGCTGTTTTTT. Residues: CASTGTVYTGELFF.

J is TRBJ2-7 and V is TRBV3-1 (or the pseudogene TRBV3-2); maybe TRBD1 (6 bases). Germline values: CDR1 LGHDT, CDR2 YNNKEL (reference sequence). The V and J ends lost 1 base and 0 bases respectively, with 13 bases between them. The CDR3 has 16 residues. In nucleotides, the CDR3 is TGTGCCAGCAGCCAAGGGGGCCGGGACAACTCCTACGAGCAGTACTTC. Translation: CASSQGGRDNSYEQYF.

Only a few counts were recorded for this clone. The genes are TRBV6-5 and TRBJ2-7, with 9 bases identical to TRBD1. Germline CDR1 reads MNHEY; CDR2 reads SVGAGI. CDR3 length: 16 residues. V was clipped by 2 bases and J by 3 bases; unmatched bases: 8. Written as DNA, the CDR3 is TGTGCCAGCAGTTACGAACCGGGACAGGGAGTCTACGAGCAGTACTTC. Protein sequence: CASSYEPGQGVYEQYF.

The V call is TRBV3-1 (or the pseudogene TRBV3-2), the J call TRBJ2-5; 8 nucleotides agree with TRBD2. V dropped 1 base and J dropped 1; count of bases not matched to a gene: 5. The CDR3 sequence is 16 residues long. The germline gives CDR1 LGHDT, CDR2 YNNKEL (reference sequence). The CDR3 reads CASSQGRLAPQETQYF. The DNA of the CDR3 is TGTGCCAGCAGCCAAGGGCGACTAGCGCCCCAAGAGACCCAGTACTTC.